These 9 T cell receptor beta chains share one sample of origin, sequenced in a study of cytomegalovirus exposure and HLA in healthy donors. 13 Jbeta primers and 60 Vbeta primers were used for the PCR. Produced via immunoSEQ multiplex PCR; TCRdb's table is partial and in-frame only. The sample table sets out under 130,000 clones. The specimen sequenced was PBMCs. The receptor source for this set is a man in his forties or fifties in good health and CMV-seronegative.

The chain has TRBV5-1 and TRBJ1-6; D uncertain. The CDR3 is made up of 15 amino acids. Germline V gene data show CDR1 as SGHRS and CDR2 as YFSETQ. With 6 bases removed from V and 5 bases from J, the gap between germline ends came to 15 bases. CDR3 DNA sequence: TGCGCCAGCACTCTTCGCTTAGGAGATAATTCACCCCTCCACTTT. Amino acid sequence: CASTLRLGDNSPLHF.

The chain recombines TRBV19 with TRBJ2-7; 8 bases match TRBD1. The germline V gene encodes CDR1 LNHDA and CDR2 SQIVND (reference sequence). The junction had 5 bases not matched to a gene; V was cut back by 1 base and J by 3 bases. There are 15 residues in the CDR3. The CDR3 reads CASSIAWGTGYEQYF. CDR3 coding DNA: TGTGCCAGTAGTATAGCGTGGGGGACAGGCTACGAGCAGTACTTC.

This sequence joins TRBV4-3 and TRBJ2-4, with TRBD2 as a possible D gene (5 bases). V was trimmed by 4 bases and J by 5 bases, leaving 15 bases between them. There are 15 residues in the CDR3. Germline V gene data show CDR1 as LGHNA and CDR2 as YSLEER. The CDR3 protein is CASSPSFAGENIQYF. Written as DNA, the CDR3 is TGCGCCAGCAGCCCCTCTTTTGCGGGCGAAAACATTCAGTACTTC.

The rearrangement joins TRBV5-6 to TRBJ1-2; no reliable D call. The CDR3 has 13 residues. Trimming stripped 0 bases from V and 4 bases from J, with 7 bases between. CDR1 and CDR2 (germline): SGHDT, YYEEEE. In DNA, the CDR3 is TGTGCCAGCAGCTTGGTCGCCGGCTATGGCTACACCTTC. The encoded protein is CASSLVAGYGYTF.

V and J are TRBV27 and TRBJ2-3; 9 bases agree with TRBD2. Germline CDR1 is MNHEY and CDR2 is SMNVEV (reference sequence). The CDR3 spans 14 residues. After removal of 6 bases from V and 7 bases from J, the junction contained 8 bases not matched to a gene. The CDR3 DNA reads as TGTGCCAGCAGCAAGGCGGGAGGGCTACATACGCAGTATTTT. This codes for CASSKAGGLHTQYF.

This chain links TRBV19 with TRBJ1-5; D is perhaps TRBD1 (6 bases). V was cut by 4 bases and J by 7 bases, with 14 bases left in between. From germline, CDR1 is LNHDA and CDR2 SQIVND (reference sequence). The CDR3 covers 14 residues. DNA for the CDR3: TGTGCCAGTAGTACCTCCTGGGGGGGCCAGCCCCAGCATTTT. Its protein product is CASSTSWGGQPQHF.

The rearrangement joins TRBV28 to TRBJ1-1; D is perhaps TRBD1 (6 bases). Germline V gene data show CDR1 as MDHEN and CDR2 as SYDVKM. The CDR3 extends over 14 amino acids. Trimming removed 4 bases from V and 3 bases from J, with 12 bases in between. The CDR3 DNA reads TGTGCCAGCAGTTCCGGGACAATCTACACTGAAGCTTTCTTT. Translation gives CASSSGTIYTEAFF.

The chain has TRBV18 and TRBJ2-4; 11 bases match TRBD1. Germline CDR1 and CDR2: KGHSH and LQKENI. The V segment lost 4 bases and the J segment 3 bases; nucleotides outside the gene matches: 5. This CDR3 is built from 16 residues. CDR3 protein: CASSRTGGLVKNIQYF. In DNA, the CDR3 is TGTGCCAGCTCACGGACAGGGGGCCTAGTCAAAAACATTCAGTACTTC.

Here the CDR3 DNA reads TGCGCCAGTGGACTAGCGGGGTCAGATACGCAGTATTTT. As protein: CASGLAGSDTQYF. This chain joins TRBV10-1 and TRBJ2-3, with 12 bases matching TRBD2. The CDR3 has 13 amino acids. Trimming at V came to 9 bases and at J to 4 bases, leaving 2 bases not matched to a gene. Germline V gives CDR1 WNHNN, CDR2 SYGVQD (reference sequence).